This T cell receptor beta chain was found in a study of blood T cell repertoires in COVID-19 (dated by TCRdb to the early 2020s). Some background on the complete study: The collaborator samples originated in the United States, Italy and Spain and spanned the acute and convalescent phases of COVID-19. The repertoires were released in a freely available public database meant as a resource for research on the immune response to SARS-CoV-2. Subjects who had been exposed to COVID-19, were actively infected with it, or had recovered from it provided the deeply sampled blood TCRbeta repertoires that made up the dataset. Nearly every sample came with metadata listing a de-identified subject ID, COVID-19 status, age in years and sex. The material from the prospective study consisted of cDNA or gDNA derived from T cells, B-cell-depleted T cells, or PBMCs. The samples were drawn from the first 160 participants of the ongoing ImmuneRACE study and from about 1,200 subjects provided by 6 global collaborators. HLA class I and class II types, where available, came from metadata supplied by the sample provider rather than from assay-based typing.

TCRbeta CDR3 regions were amplified from genomic DNA by means of the immunoSEQ Assay, a bias-controlled multiplex PCR. In the source study's methods: The number of nucleated cells in each sample was estimated from the amplification of reference gene primers within the assay. To quantify the absolute abundance of each unique TCRbeta CDR3 rearrangement, sequence reads were collapsed and filtered. For each sample, productive Simpson clonality was calculated as the square root of Simpson's diversity index over productive rearrangements. Here the immuneACCESS table is served through TCRdb, limited to in-frame sequences with V and J called. Missing clones are a known gap in these copies; in checked studies unresolved V genes cover under half, and the rest lacks a known reason. The DNA was the basis for D and trimming; V, J and clone size are from that table. Within this sample are around 84,000 clones, with around 90% of them counted one time only. Approximately 4.4% of the sample belongs to the ten largest clones.

Collaborating institutions collected whole blood in K2EDTA tubes following their own protocols. For TCRbeta analysis, collaborators shipped samples in one of three forms: frozen whole blood, isolated PBMCs, or DNA extracted from either of those sample types. With respect to this clone: It lacks a known antigen. Per-nucleotide qualities are absent, and no much larger clonotype sits a single base away.

Counted from cysteine to phenylalanine, this CDR3 has 13 amino acids. Only the CDR3 part of the read is kept: 39 bases, read in frame from the first base. The germline V gene gives CDR1 as SGDLS and CDR2 as YYNGEE. Trimming at the junction amounts to 4 bases on V and 5 bases on J, and the germline ends lie 10 bases apart. Overall results and qualifications from the work: How much clinical and demographic metadata was included differed by source and by participant, and the metadata was provided uncurated.

The sample consisted of peripheral blood. The sequence is built from TRBV9 and TRBJ2-1; the best D guess is TRBD1, with 5 bases matching. The source of this sequence is a man aged 45-65 years with active COVID-19. At the DNA level, the sequence is TGTGCCAGCAGCCTAGGGGCCGACAATGAGCAGTTCTTC. Translated, this gives CASSLGADNEQFF.